A single sample is the source of the 7 T cell receptor beta chains below, sequenced in a study of OX40 agonist ivuxolimab in advanced cancers. The data were produced by immunoSEQ multiplex PCR, yet TCRdb's version contains in-frame clones alone and is incomplete. Of some 5,600 clones in the sample, approximately 71% were seen once. This material consisted of CD4+ or CD8+ T cells sorted from blood, taken in a trial of the OX40 agonist ivuxolimab. These receptor sequences come from an adult with an advanced solid tumor such as melanoma, head and neck, liver or kidney cancer.

This clone was detected only a few times. The chain is built from TRBV7-9 and TRBJ2-7, with D perhaps TRBD1 (5 bases). Trimming stripped 1 base from V and 3 bases from J, with 10 bases between. Per germline, CDR1 SEHNR and CDR2 FQNEAQ (reference sequence). The CDR3 is 14 amino acids. The CDR3 bases are TGTGCCAGCAGCTTAGAGGGAAGGGGCTACGAGCAGTACTTC. This gives the protein CASSLEGRGYEQYF.

The chain carries TRBV5-6 and TRBJ1-1, with D hard to call. The germline V and J ends were trimmed by 1 base and 2 bases, with 9 bases remaining between them. Germline V gives CDR1 SGHDT, CDR2 YYEEEE. This CDR3 spans 14 amino acids. The CDR3 sequence is CASSLIGPNTEAFF. Written as DNA, the CDR3 is TGTGCCAGCAGCTTGATTGGACCCAACACTGAAGCTTTCTTT.

The chain carries TRBV4-1 and TRBJ1-1; 7 bases align to TRBD1. Germline lookup yields CDR1 MGHRA and CDR2 YSYEKL. J gave up 1 base and V 10 bases, and 3 bases lay outside the gene matches. The CDR3 covers 12 residues. Here the CDR3 DNA reads TGCGCCACCTGGGACAGGAACACTGAAGCTTTCTTT. This gives the protein CATWDRNTEAFF.

This chain links TRBV7-9 with TRBJ2-3; 9 bases fit TRBD2. V was pared by 1 base and J by 7 bases, with 3 bases of the junction left unmatched. Per the germline V gene, CDR1 is SEHNR and CDR2 is FQNEAQ (reference sequence). This CDR3 comprises 14 residues. The CDR3 sequence: CASSLEGLAYTQYF. DNA of the CDR3: TGTGCCAGCAGCTTAGAGGGACTAGCATATACGCAGTATTTT.

The chain combines TRBV11-2 with TRBJ1-2; TRBD1 might be the D (5 bases). Germline V gene data show CDR1 as SGHAT and CDR2 as FQNNGV. The CDR3 consists of 13 residues. Between the trimmed V and J ends, which lost 7 bases and 6 bases, there was a span of 15 bases. The CDR3 DNA reads as TGTGCCAGCACCGCCGGGGGGATACATGGCTACACCTTC. This codes for CASTAGGIHGYTF.

The V call is TRBV13, the J call TRBJ2-1, with 8 bases matching TRBD1. The CDR3 runs to 13 residues. Germline loops: CDR1 PRHDT, CDR2 FYEKMQ (reference sequence). J gave up 7 bases and V 5 bases, and 4 bases lay outside the gene matches. The CDR3: CASSLGQANEQFF. In DNA form, the CDR3 reads TGTGCCAGCAGCCTGGGACAGGCAAATGAGCAGTTCTTC. The whole variable domain, filled in from reference TRBV13 and TRBJ2-1, reads AAGVIQSPRHLIKEKRETATLKCYPIPRHDTVYWYQQGPGQDPQFLISFYEKMQSDKGSIPDRFSAQQFSDYHSELNMSSLELGDSALYFCASSLGQANEQFFGPGTRLTVL.

The chain uses TRBV9 and TRBJ1-2; D gene unclear. Germline V gives CDR1 SGDLS, CDR2 YYNGEE. V lost 3 bases to trimming and J lost 3 bases, with 18 bases between them. This CDR3 is built from 16 residues. In DNA form, the CDR3 reads TGTGCCAGCAGCGCCCGTCCCGGGGAAAAGGACTATGGCTACACCTTC. Translated: CASSARPGEKDYGYTF.